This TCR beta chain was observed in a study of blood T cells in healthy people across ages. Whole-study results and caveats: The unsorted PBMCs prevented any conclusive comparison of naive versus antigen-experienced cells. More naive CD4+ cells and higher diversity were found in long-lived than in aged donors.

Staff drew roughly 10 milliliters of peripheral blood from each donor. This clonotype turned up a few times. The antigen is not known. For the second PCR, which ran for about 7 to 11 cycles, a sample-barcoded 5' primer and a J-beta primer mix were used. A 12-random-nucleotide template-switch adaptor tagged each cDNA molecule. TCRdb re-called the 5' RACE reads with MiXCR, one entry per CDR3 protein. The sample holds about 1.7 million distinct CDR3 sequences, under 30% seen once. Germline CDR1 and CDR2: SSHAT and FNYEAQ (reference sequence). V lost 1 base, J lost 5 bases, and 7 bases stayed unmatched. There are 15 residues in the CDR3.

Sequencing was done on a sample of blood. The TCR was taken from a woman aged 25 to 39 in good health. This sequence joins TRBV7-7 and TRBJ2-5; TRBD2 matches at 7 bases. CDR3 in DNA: TGTGCCAGCAGCTTAGGACTCGCGCGGGAGGAGACCCAGTACTTC. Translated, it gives CASSLGLAREETQYF.